The sample holds many counts of the clone carrying this T cell receptor (beta chain). The antigen is unknown. MiXCR was run by TCRdb on the 5' RACE reads, yielding one entry per CDR3 protein. The sample includes roughly 230,000 distinct CDR3 sequences, around 8% of them seen just once. This entry belongs to a study of identical twins. Study-level findings and limits: Abundant beta clonotypes from cord blood had fewer insertions, unlike memory repertoires, which showed none.

CDR3 size: 14 residues. V was pared by 2 bases and J by 7 bases, with 12 bases between. Healthy Caucasian donors formed the entire cohort. The data were also submitted as part of a second study, on yellow fever vaccine responses in identical twins.

The sequencing input was CD8+ T cells sorted from blood. This chain links TRBV12-3 or TRBV12-4 with TRBJ2-1; D perhaps matches TRBD1 (6 bases). The source of this sequence is a woman in her late teens or twenties in good health. CDR3 coding DNA: TGTGCCAGCAGTTTAATAGGGGGTCAAAATGAGCAGTTCTTC. Amino acids: CASSLIGGQNEQFF.